The 30 T cell receptor beta chains below all came from one sample that was sequenced in a study of blood T cell repertoires in COVID-19. The table came from immunoSEQ multiplex PCR; TCRdb's copy has only in-frame clones and leaves some out. This sample yields 60,000 or so clones, of which approximately 90% are seen a single time; around a tenth belongs to the top ten. The sequencing input was peripheral blood. These receptors all come from a human donor with acute or convalescent COVID-19. The donor label of this sample is uncertain.

This clone came up a few times. This chain joins TRBV3-1 (or the pseudogene TRBV3-2) and TRBJ1-2; a weak D match, TRBD1 (5 bases). The CDR3 spans 12 residues. V gave up 5 bases and J gave up 8 bases, with 12 bases separating them. Germline CDR1 is LGHDT and CDR2 is YNNKEL (reference sequence). CDR3 amino acids: CASSGLGTGYTF. DNA for the CDR3: TGTGCCAGCAGCGGACTAGGGACCGGCTACACCTTC.

The chain joins TRBV2 to TRBJ1-5; 7 bases are a match to TRBD1. With V trimmed by 4 bases and J by 1 base, 7 bases remained unmatched. In germline, CDR1 is SNHLY, CDR2 FYNNEI. This CDR3 spans 16 amino acids. CDR3 region: CASSGRQGFSNQPQHF. The DNA of the CDR3 is TGTGCCAGCAGTGGCCGACAGGGTTTCAGCAATCAGCCCCAGCATTTT.

The CDR3 nucleotides are TGCGCCAGCAGCTGGCTCGGAGAGGGGGCAAACGAGCAGTACTTC. Residues: CASSWLGEGANEQYF. The chain combines TRBV5-1 with TRBJ2-7; 7 bases align to TRBD1. The CDR3 has 15 residues. From germline, CDR1 is SGHRS and CDR2 YFSETQ. The V segment lost 3 bases and the J segment 5 bases; nucleotides outside the gene matches: 11.

The V and J genes are TRBV6-1 and TRBJ1-4, with TRBD1 identical over 8 bases. The V and J ends lost 2 bases and 3 bases, in that order; junction bases with no gene match: 8. This CDR3 contains 17 residues. The germline V gene encodes CDR1 MNHNS and CDR2 SASEGT. The CDR3: CASSERPGQGSNEKLFF. Written as DNA, the CDR3 is TGTGCCAGCAGTGAAAGGCCCGGACAGGGATCTAATGAAAAACTGTTTTTT.

The gene calls are TRBV29-1 and TRBJ1-5; maybe TRBD1 (6 bases). The V end was cut by 6 bases, the J end by 2 bases, with 17 bases between. The germline V gene encodes CDR1 SQVTM and CDR2 ANQGSEA. The CDR3 sequence is 15 residues long. The CDR3 DNA sequence: TGCAGCGTCTCCCAGGGGAGAGGGGGCAATCAGCCCCAGCATTTT. As protein: CSVSQGRGGNQPQHF.

This clone was detected only a few times. The CDR3 nucleotides are TGTGCCAGCAGCCTTAGTACCGGGGAGCTGTTTTTT. This encodes CASSLSTGELFF. The chain carries TRBV7-3 and TRBJ2-2; no clear D gene. The CDR3 length is 12 residues. V dropped 5 bases and J dropped 5 bases, with 6 bases sitting between them. Germline V gene data show CDR1 as SGHTA and CDR2 as FQGTGA.

This clone has just a few counts. The rearrangement uses TRBV5-1 and TRBJ1-1, with D possibly TRBD1 on 5 matching bases. The CDR3 is 13 amino acids. Deletions cut 5 bases from V and 0 bases from J, with 8 bases between. The germline V gene encodes CDR1 SGHRS and CDR2 YFSETQ. The CDR3 sequence: CASRQVVNTEAFF. In DNA form, the CDR3 reads TGCGCCAGCAGACAGGTTGTGAACACTGAAGCTTTCTTT.

This chain links TRBV12-5 with TRBJ2-2, with D tentatively TRBD1 (5 bases). V was pared by 6 bases and J by 8 bases, with 19 bases between. CDR1 and CDR2 from the germline V gene are LGHNT and FRNRAP. CDR3 size: 15 residues. The CDR3 sequence: CASGPETASLGELFF. Written as DNA, the CDR3 is TGTGCTAGTGGCCCCGAGACAGCTTCCTTGGGGGAGCTGTTTTTT.

V and J are TRBV6-1 and TRBJ2-5, with a possible D match to TRBD2 (5 bases). This CDR3 has 13 amino acids. V lost 3 bases, J lost 5 bases, and 10 bases lay in between. The germline V gene encodes CDR1 MNHNS and CDR2 SASEGT. The DNA for the CDR3 is TGTGCCAGCAGTGACGAGATAGCGGAGACCCAGTACTTC. As protein: CASSDEIAETQYF.

V gene TRBV7-6 combines with J gene TRBJ2-3; tentative D call: TRBD2 (6 bases). The CDR3 contains 16 residues. From germline, CDR1 is SGHVS and CDR2 FNYEAQ. Trimming removed 4 bases from V and 2 bases from J, with 16 bases in between. For the CDR3, the DNA is TGTGCCAGCAGCTCACGACTAGAGGTTCACACAGATACGCAGTATTTT. The encoded protein is CASSSRLEVHTDTQYF.

The chain combines TRBV3-1 (or the pseudogene TRBV3-2) with TRBJ1-5, with 7 nucleotides matching TRBD1. Germline V lookup: CDR1 LGHDT, CDR2 YNNKEL (reference sequence). The CDR3 sequence is 13 residues long. V was clipped by 3 bases and J by 8 bases; unmatched bases: 4. As DNA, the CDR3 is TGTGCCAGCAGCCACCGGACAGGCGAGCCCCAGCATTTT. This gives the protein CASSHRTGEPQHF.

This chain links TRBV9 with TRBJ2-1; D call uncertain. The germline V and J ends were trimmed by 0 bases and 0 bases, with 13 bases remaining between them. Germline CDR1 is SGDLS and CDR2 is YYNGEE. There are 17 residues in the CDR3. The CDR3 DNA sequence: TGTGCCAGCAGCGTAGCTCTTTCGCCGAGCTCCTACAATGAGCAGTTCTTC. This gives the protein CASSVALSPSSYNEQFF.

The CDR3 is CATTTVTEAFF. CDR3 in DNA: TGTGCCACTACGACAGTAACTGAAGCTTTCTTT. This sequence joins TRBV28 and TRBJ1-1; a possible D gene is TRBD1 (5 bases). Per germline, CDR1 MDHEN and CDR2 SYDVKM. The CDR3 runs to 11 residues. V dropped 10 bases and J dropped 5 bases, with 11 bases sitting between them.

The CDR3 loop is CSVEENQASEAFF. CDR3 nucleotide sequence: TGCAGCGTTGAAGAAAACCAGGCGTCTGAAGCTTTCTTT. The chain couples TRBV29-1 to TRBJ1-1; unclear D gene. Germline V gives CDR1 SQVTM, CDR2 ANQGSEA. The CDR3 runs to 13 residues. V was cut by 0 bases and J by 6 bases, with 11 bases left in between.

The gene calls are TRBV19 and TRBJ1-1, with 8 bases fitting TRBD1. The CDR3 extends over 15 amino acids. Germline CDR1 reads LNHDA; CDR2 reads SQIVND (reference sequence). V dropped 4 bases and J dropped 6; count of bases not matched to a gene: 10. The CDR3 spells CASSTPGQGAAEAFF. The CDR3 nucleotides read TGTGCCAGTAGTACCCCGGGGCAGGGGGCTGCTGAAGCTTTCTTT.

This chain uses TRBV2 with TRBJ1-4; D not certain. V gave up 2 bases and J gave up 0 bases, with 10 bases separating them. CDR1 and CDR2 from the germline V gene are SNHLY and FYNNEI. This CDR3 region has 16 residues. The CDR3 DNA reads TGTGCCAGCAGTGAAAGGCAGGTTGCAACTAATGAAAAACTGTTTTTT. The encoded protein is CASSERQVATNEKLFF.

This chain joins TRBV5-1 and TRBJ2-6; D is unresolved. Germline V gene lookup returns CDR1 SGHRS and CDR2 YFSETQ. This CDR3 is 15 amino acids long. V was clipped by 6 bases and J by 0 bases, with 10 bases between them. In nucleotides, the CDR3 is TGCGCCAGCAAATCAGGATACTCTGGGGCCAACGTCCTGACTTTC. It translates to CASKSGYSGANVLTF.

The chain is built from TRBV3-1 (or the pseudogene TRBV3-2) and TRBJ1-2, with D hard to call. CDR1 is LGHDT, CDR2 YNNKEL, per germline (reference sequence). The length of the CDR3 is 16 residues. The V end lost 3 bases, the J end lost 3 bases, and 17 bases lay between the germline ends. In DNA, the CDR3 is TGTGCCAGCAGCCACGGAAGAGGGAGAGACGACTATGGCTACACCTTC. This codes for CASSHGRGRDDYGYTF.

The V and J genes are TRBV24-1 and TRBJ2-2, with D maybe TRBD1 (5 bases). The V end was cut by 5 bases, the J end by 4 bases, with 16 bases between. This CDR3 spans 16 amino acids. The germline CDR1 and CDR2 sequences are KGHDR and SFDVKD. In DNA form, the CDR3 reads TGTGCCACCAGTGCCGGAGCGCAGGGTGGCACCGGGGAGCTGTTTTTT. Its translation is CATSAGAQGGTGELFF.

This chain links TRBV5-5 with TRBJ1-6; TRBD1 might be the D (5 bases). V lost 0 bases and J 9 bases, leaving 13 bases between the germline ends. CDR1 is SGHKS and CDR2 is YYEKEE in the germline V gene (reference sequence). The CDR3 runs 15 residues. The CDR3 DNA sequence: TGTGCCAGCAGCTTGGATGGGGACTCGGGTTCACCCCTCCACTTT. It specifies CASSLDGDSGSPLHF.

The V and J genes are TRBV12-5 and TRBJ2-7, with no clear D. The CDR3 spans 14 residues. Per germline, CDR1 LGHNT and CDR2 FRNRAP. The CDR3 spells CASGLPPPRMAAPV. CDR3 sequence (DNA): TGTGCTAGTGGTTTGCCACCCCCCAGGATGGCAGCACCCGTC.

The chain recombines TRBV5-8 with TRBJ1-5, with a possible D match to TRBD1 (5 bases). Trimming left V 0 bases short and J 5 bases short, with 12 bases between. The CDR3 loop spans 15 amino acids. The germline CDR1 and CDR2 sequences are SGHTS and YDEGEE. CDR3 loop: CASSLGQSIYQPQHF. The CDR3 region has the DNA TGTGCCAGCAGCTTGGGACAGTCGATCTATCAGCCCCAGCATTTT. The whole variable domain, remainder taken from reference TRBV5-8 and TRBJ1-5, is EAGVTQSPTHLIKTRGQQATLRCSPISGHTSVYWYQQALGLGLQFLLWYDEGEERNRGNFPPRFSGRQFPNYSSELNVNALELEDSALYLCASSLGQSIYQPQHFGDGTRLSIL.

The genes are TRBV5-1 and TRBJ2-5; 8 positions agree with TRBD2. CDR1 is SGHRS, CDR2 YFSETQ, per germline. V was pared by 2 bases and J by 5 bases, with 20 bases of the junction left unmatched. The CDR3 length is 19 residues. For the CDR3, the DNA is TGCGCCAGCAGCTTCTTTCAGATCCTACCGGGGCGCGGGGGGGAGACCCAGTACTTC. Protein product: CASSFFQILPGRGGETQYF.

There are a few counts of this clone. The chain uses TRBV5-1 and TRBJ2-2, with 9 nucleotides matching TRBD1. CDR1 SGHRS and CDR2 YFSETQ come from the germline V gene. V trimming: 3 bases; J trimming: 3 bases; junction bases outside the gene matches: 3. This CDR3 has 15 residues. The CDR3 here is CASSSQGADTGELFF. The CDR3, as DNA: TGCGCCAGCAGCTCACAGGGGGCGGACACCGGGGAGCTGTTTTTT. Complete variable domain (other parts from reference TRBV5-1 and TRBJ2-2): KAGVTQTPRYLIKTRGQQVTLSCSPISGHRSVSWYQQTPGQGLQFLFEYFSETQRNKGNFPGRFSGRQFSNSRSEMNVSTLELGDSALYLCASSSQGADTGELFFGEGSRLTVL.

The chain links TRBV10-1 to TRBJ2-1; no definite D call. CDR1 WNHNN and CDR2 SYGVQD come from the germline V gene (reference sequence). The germline V and J ends were trimmed by 1 base and 13 bases, with 11 bases remaining between them. The CDR3 is made up of 12 amino acids. CDR3 sequence reads: CASSELTTFQFF. The CDR3 DNA follows: TGCGCCAGCAGTGAGTTAACTACCTTCCAGTTCTTC.

The chain couples TRBV24-1 to TRBJ2-1, with 9 bases lining up with TRBD1. V trimming: 4 bases; J trimming: 1 base; junction bases outside the gene matches: 4. The CDR3 totals 16 residues. Looked up from germline, CDR1 is KGHDR and CDR2 is SFDVKD. The CDR3 nucleotides read TGTGCCACCAGTGACCACGACAGGGGGTCCTACAATGAGCAGTTCTTC. Amino acids: CATSDHDRGSYNEQFF.

This rearrangement joins TRBV5-1 to TRBJ2-1; perhaps TRBD1 as D (6 bases). The CDR3 extends over 14 amino acids. The V gene's germline CDR1 is SGHRS and CDR2 YFSETQ. Trimming took 4 bases from V and 9 from J, leaving 17 bases between them. The CDR3: CASSNTGNSGEQFF. The CDR3 region has the DNA TGCGCCAGCAGCAACACAGGGAACAGTGGTGAGCAGTTCTTC.

This chain uses TRBV2 with TRBJ1-2; 8 bases line up with TRBD1. J was trimmed by 5 bases and V by 6 bases; bases with no gene match: 8. Germline lookup yields CDR1 SNHLY and CDR2 FYNNEI. The CDR3 totals 14 residues. The CDR3 DNA follows: TGTGCCAGCAGCTTGGGACAGGAGCTTTATGGCTACACCTTC. Translated: CASSLGQELYGYTF.

This clone was seen many times. This CDR3 is CASSFGTGMALVNEQFF. As DNA, the CDR3 is TGCGCCAGCAGCTTTGGGACAGGGATGGCCCTCGTGAATGAGCAGTTCTTC. V gene TRBV5-1 combines with J gene TRBJ2-1; 9 nucleotides match TRBD1. The CDR3 runs to 17 residues. Germline V gene data show CDR1 as SGHRS and CDR2 as YFSETQ. V dropped 2 bases and J dropped 7; count of bases not matched to a gene: 13.

This chain links TRBV6-1 with TRBJ2-5; the D gene is possibly TRBD2 (5 bases). From germline, CDR1 is MNHNS and CDR2 SASEGT. The CDR3 runs 15 residues. V lost 7 bases and J 0 bases, leaving 15 bases between the germline ends. This CDR3 reads CASNLGKPDQETQYF. CDR3 sequence (DNA): TGTGCCAGCAATCTCGGGAAGCCAGACCAAGAGACCCAGTACTTC.